These 11 T cell receptor beta chains originate from one sample sequenced in a study of cytomegalovirus exposure and HLA in healthy donors. The study ran its PCR with 60 Vbeta and 13 Jbeta primers. TCRdb's table, derived via immunoSEQ multiplex PCR, lists solely in-frame clones and lacks some. This table holds roughly 110,000 clones, around 77% found once. Sequences were obtained from PBMCs. These receptors were taken from a woman aged 25 to 39 in good health and CMV-seropositive.

The rearrangement uses TRBV25-1 and TRBJ1-1; D might be TRBD1 (6 bases). In germline, CDR1 is MGHDK, CDR2 SYGVNS. CDR3 length: 12 residues. V lost 11 bases, J lost 5 bases, and 15 bases lay in between. The CDR3 here is CASSGAITEAFF. DNA of the CDR3: TGTGCCTCTTCAGGGGCAATAACTGAAGCTTTCTTT.

The rearrangement joins TRBV30 to TRBJ1-3; 7 nucleotides match TRBD1. Germline trimming cut 3 bases from V and 0 bases from J; bases unmatched to any gene: 5. The CDR3 is made up of 15 amino acids. The germline V gene encodes CDR1 GTSNPN and CDR2 SVGIG (reference sequence). The CDR3 DNA is TGTGCCTGGAGCCTGGACAGGTTCTCTGGAAACACCATATATTTT. This translates into CAWSLDRFSGNTIYF.

The chain links TRBV11-2 to TRBJ1-5; no firm D call. CDR3 length: 14 amino acids. Germline lookup yields CDR1 SGHAT and CDR2 FQNNGV. V was clipped by 2 bases and J by 4 bases, with 9 bases between them. CDR3 DNA sequence: TGTGCCAGCAGCTTACGGCAGACTAATCAGCCCCAGCATTTT. Amino acids: CASSLRQTNQPQHF.

The chain employs TRBV13 and TRBJ1-4, with D unresolved. This CDR3 comprises 14 residues. Trimming cost V 1 base and J 4 bases, with 7 bases left between them. In germline, CDR1 is PRHDT, CDR2 FYEKMQ (reference sequence). The CDR3 is CASSLDSFNEKLFF. The DNA for the CDR3 is TGTGCCAGCAGCTTAGACAGTTTTAATGAAAAACTGTTTTTT. The whole variable domain, remainder taken from reference TRBV13 and TRBJ1-4, is AAGVIQSPRHLIKEKRETATLKCYPIPRHDTVYWYQQGPGQDPQFLISFYEKMQSDKGSIPDRFSAQQFSDYHSELNMSSLELGDSALYFCASSLDSFNEKLFFGSGTQLSVL.

J is TRBJ2-7 and V is TRBV6-5; weak D call: TRBD2 (6 bases). V lost 5 bases and J lost 7, with 15 bases in between. The CDR3 is 13 residues long. Per the germline V gene, CDR1 is MNHEY and CDR2 is SVGAGI. The CDR3 spells CASSPRRAGEQYF. The CDR3 region has the DNA TGTGCCAGCAGTCCCCGGCGGGCGGGAGAGCAGTACTTC.

This clone was recorded once. The V call is TRBV10-3, the J call TRBJ1-1, with TRBD1 identical over 8 bases. Germline assignment: CDR1 ENHRY and CDR2 SYGVKD. Unmatched junction bases numbered 4, after V lost 10 bases and J lost 0 bases. This CDR3 comprises 13 residues. The CDR3 region is CANQQGVNTEAFF. CDR3 coding DNA: TGTGCCAACCAACAGGGGGTGAACACTGAAGCTTTCTTT.

The chain has TRBV5-6 and TRBJ2-5, with a tentative D call TRBD2 (6 bases). The germline V gene has CDR1 SGHDT and CDR2 YYEEEE. V lost 2 bases to trimming and J lost 1 base, with 12 bases between them. This CDR3 region has 15 residues. CDR3 in amino acids: CASSFGGGLQETQYF. The CDR3 DNA is TGTGCCAGCAGCTTCGGGGGAGGCCTCCAAGAGACCCAGTACTTC.

In this sample, this clone turned up a few times. The chain has TRBV5-1 and TRBJ1-1; 7 bases map to TRBD1. V lost 2 bases to trimming and J lost 1 base; unmatched junction nucleotides: 8. The germline V gene has CDR1 SGHRS and CDR2 YFSETQ. This CDR3 has 16 residues. CDR3 nucleotide sequence: TGCGCCAGCAGCTTCGGACAGGCATTTCCGAACACTGAAGCTTTCTTT. Translated: CASSFGQAFPNTEAFF.

The V call is TRBV27, the J call TRBJ1-5, with D perhaps matching TRBD1 (5 bases). Germline V gene sequence: CDR1 MNHEY, CDR2 SMNVEV (reference sequence). V lost 4 bases to trimming and J lost 7 bases, with 17 bases between them. The CDR3 extends over 15 amino acids. The CDR3 bases are TGTGCCAGCAGTTATGGAGGGGCTTCTGGACAGCCCCAGCATTTT. This sequence encodes CASSYGGASGQPQHF.

The chain links TRBV30 to TRBJ1-4; TRBD1 is a possible D gene (5 bases). V dropped 4 bases and J dropped 4 bases, with 10 bases sitting between them. This CDR3 has 13 residues. Germline lookup yields CDR1 GTSNPN and CDR2 SVGIG (reference sequence). The CDR3 spells CAWTVRVNEKLFF. The CDR3 nucleotides read TGTGCCTGGACGGTCAGGGTTAATGAAAAACTGTTTTTT.

This chain joins TRBV6-1 and TRBJ1-6; D unclear. CDR3 length: 15 amino acids. Germline V gives CDR1 MNHNS, CDR2 SASEGT. V lost 0 bases and J lost 10, with 13 bases in between. The CDR3 loop is CASSEARAAGSPLHF. CDR3 bases: TGTGCCAGCAGTGAAGCGCGGGCCGCTGGCTCACCCCTCCACTTT.